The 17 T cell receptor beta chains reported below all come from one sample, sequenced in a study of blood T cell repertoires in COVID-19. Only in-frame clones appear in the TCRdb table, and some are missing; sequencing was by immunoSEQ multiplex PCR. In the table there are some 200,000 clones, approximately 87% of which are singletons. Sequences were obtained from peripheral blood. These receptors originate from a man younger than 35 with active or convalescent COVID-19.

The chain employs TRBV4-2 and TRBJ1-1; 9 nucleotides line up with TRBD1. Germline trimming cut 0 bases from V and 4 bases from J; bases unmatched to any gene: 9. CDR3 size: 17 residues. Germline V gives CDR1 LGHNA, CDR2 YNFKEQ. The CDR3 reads CASSQDPRQGGGTEAFF. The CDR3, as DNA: TGTGCCAGCAGCCAAGATCCAAGACAGGGGGGCGGCACTGAAGCTTTCTTT.

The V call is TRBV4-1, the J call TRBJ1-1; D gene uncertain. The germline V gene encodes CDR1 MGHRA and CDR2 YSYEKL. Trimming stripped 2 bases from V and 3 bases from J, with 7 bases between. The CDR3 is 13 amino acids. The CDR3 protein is CASSQLQDTEAFF. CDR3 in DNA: TGCGCCAGCAGCCAATTGCAGGACACTGAAGCTTTCTTT.

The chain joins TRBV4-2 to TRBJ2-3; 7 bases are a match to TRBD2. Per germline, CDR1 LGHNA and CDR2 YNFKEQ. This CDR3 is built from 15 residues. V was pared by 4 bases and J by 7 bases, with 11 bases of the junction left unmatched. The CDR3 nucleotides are TGTGCCAGCAGCCCCCGACTAGCCGGGGCTAATACGCAGTATTTT. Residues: CASSPRLAGANTQYF.

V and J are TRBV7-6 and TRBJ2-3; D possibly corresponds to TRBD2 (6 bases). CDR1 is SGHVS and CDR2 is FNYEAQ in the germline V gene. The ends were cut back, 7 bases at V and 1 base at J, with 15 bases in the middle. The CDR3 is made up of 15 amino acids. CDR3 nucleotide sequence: TGTGCCAGCACCCCCGGGACTCGGGGCACAGATACGCAGTATTTT. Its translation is CASTPGTRGTDTQYF.

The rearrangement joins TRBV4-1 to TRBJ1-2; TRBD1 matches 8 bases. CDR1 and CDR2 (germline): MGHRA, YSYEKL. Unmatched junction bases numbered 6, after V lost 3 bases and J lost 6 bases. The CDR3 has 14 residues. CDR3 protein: CASSQGTGKDGYTF. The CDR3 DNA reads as TGCGCCAGCAGCCAGGGGACAGGAAAGGATGGCTACACCTTC.

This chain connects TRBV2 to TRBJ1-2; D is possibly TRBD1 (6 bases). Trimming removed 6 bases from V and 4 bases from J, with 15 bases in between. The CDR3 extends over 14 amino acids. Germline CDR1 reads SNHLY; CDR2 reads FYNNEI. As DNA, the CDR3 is TGTGCCAGCAGCGGGAAGGGGGACCGCTATGGCTACACCTTC. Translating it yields CASSGKGDRYGYTF.

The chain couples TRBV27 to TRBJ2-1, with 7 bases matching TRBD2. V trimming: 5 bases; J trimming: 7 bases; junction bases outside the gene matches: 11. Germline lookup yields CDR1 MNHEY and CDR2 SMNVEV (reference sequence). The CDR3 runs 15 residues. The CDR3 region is CASSPTSIRGNEQFF. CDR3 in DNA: TGTGCCAGCAGTCCGACTAGCATAAGGGGAAATGAGCAGTTCTTC.

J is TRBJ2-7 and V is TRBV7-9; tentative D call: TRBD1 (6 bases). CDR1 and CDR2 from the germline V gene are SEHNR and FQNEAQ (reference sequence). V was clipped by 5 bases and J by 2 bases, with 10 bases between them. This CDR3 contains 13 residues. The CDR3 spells CASSRRDTYEQYV. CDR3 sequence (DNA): TGTGCCAGCAGCCGCCGGGACACCTACGAGCAGTACGTC.

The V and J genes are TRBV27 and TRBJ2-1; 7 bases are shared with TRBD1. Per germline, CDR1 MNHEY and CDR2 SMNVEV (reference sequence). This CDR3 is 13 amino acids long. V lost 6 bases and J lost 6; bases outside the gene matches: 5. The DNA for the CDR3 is TGTGCCAGCAGGGTGACAGGGATCAATGAGCAGTTCTTC. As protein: CASRVTGINEQFF.

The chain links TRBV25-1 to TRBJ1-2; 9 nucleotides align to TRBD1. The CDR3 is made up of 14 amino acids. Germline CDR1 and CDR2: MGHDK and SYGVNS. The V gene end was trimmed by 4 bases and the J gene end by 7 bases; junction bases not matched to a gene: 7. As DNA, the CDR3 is TGTGCCAGCAGTGGGTGGTGGGACAGGGCTGGCTACACCTTC. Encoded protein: CASSGWWDRAGYTF.

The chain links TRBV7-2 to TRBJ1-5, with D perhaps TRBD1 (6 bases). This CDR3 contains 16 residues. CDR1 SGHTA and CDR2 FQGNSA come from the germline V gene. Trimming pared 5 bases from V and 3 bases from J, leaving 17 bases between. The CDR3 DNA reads TGTGCCAGCAGCCCAATTACAGGGATTTACAATCAGCCCCAGCATTTT. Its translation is CASSPITGIYNQPQHF.

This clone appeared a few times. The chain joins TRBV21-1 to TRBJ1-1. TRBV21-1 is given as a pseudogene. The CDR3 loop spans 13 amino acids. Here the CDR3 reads CASSLLVAGVAFF. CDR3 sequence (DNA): TGTGCCAGCAGCCTCCTCGTGGCCGGGGTAGCTTTCTTT.

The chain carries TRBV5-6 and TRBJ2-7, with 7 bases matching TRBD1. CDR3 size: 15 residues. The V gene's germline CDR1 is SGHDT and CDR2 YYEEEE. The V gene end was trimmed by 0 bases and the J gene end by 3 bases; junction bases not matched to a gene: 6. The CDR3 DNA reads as TGTGCCAGCAGCTTGGGATCAAGACAGGGCTACGAGCAGTACTTC. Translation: CASSLGSRQGYEQYF.

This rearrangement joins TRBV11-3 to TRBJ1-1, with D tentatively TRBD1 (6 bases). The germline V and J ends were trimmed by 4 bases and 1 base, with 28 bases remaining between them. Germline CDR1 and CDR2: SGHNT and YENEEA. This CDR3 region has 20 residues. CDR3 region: CASSYPPSWGQSCRNTEAFF. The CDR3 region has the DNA TGTGCCAGCAGCTACCCACCATCATGGGGGCAGAGTTGTAGGAACACTGAAGCTTTCTTT.

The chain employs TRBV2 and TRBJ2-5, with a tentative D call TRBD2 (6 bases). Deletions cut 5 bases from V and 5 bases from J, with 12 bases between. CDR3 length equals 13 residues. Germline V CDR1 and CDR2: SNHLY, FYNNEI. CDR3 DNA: TGTGCCAGCAGTTCCGGGAGAGGCGAGACCCAGTACTTC. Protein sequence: CASSSGRGETQYF.

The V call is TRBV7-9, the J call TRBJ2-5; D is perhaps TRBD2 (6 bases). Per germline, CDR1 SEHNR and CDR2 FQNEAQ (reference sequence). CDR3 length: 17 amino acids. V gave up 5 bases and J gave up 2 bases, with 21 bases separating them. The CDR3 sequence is CASSPTHDVAVQETQYF. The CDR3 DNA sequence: TGTGCCAGCAGCCCGACCCACGATGTAGCGGTTCAAGAGACCCAGTACTTC.

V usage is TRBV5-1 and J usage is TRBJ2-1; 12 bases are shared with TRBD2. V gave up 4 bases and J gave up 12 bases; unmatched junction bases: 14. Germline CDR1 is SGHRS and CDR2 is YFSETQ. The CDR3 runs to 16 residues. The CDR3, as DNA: TGCGCCAGCAGCGCAGACCCGGGACTAGCGGGTATTTCGCAGTTCTTC. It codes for CASSADPGLAGISQFF. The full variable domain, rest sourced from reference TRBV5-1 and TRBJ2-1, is KAGVTQTPRYLIKTRGQQVTLSCSPISGHRSVSWYQQTPGQGLQFLFEYFSETQRNKGNFPGRFSGRQFSNSRSEMNVSTLELGDSALYLCASSADPGLAGISQFFGPGTRLTVL.